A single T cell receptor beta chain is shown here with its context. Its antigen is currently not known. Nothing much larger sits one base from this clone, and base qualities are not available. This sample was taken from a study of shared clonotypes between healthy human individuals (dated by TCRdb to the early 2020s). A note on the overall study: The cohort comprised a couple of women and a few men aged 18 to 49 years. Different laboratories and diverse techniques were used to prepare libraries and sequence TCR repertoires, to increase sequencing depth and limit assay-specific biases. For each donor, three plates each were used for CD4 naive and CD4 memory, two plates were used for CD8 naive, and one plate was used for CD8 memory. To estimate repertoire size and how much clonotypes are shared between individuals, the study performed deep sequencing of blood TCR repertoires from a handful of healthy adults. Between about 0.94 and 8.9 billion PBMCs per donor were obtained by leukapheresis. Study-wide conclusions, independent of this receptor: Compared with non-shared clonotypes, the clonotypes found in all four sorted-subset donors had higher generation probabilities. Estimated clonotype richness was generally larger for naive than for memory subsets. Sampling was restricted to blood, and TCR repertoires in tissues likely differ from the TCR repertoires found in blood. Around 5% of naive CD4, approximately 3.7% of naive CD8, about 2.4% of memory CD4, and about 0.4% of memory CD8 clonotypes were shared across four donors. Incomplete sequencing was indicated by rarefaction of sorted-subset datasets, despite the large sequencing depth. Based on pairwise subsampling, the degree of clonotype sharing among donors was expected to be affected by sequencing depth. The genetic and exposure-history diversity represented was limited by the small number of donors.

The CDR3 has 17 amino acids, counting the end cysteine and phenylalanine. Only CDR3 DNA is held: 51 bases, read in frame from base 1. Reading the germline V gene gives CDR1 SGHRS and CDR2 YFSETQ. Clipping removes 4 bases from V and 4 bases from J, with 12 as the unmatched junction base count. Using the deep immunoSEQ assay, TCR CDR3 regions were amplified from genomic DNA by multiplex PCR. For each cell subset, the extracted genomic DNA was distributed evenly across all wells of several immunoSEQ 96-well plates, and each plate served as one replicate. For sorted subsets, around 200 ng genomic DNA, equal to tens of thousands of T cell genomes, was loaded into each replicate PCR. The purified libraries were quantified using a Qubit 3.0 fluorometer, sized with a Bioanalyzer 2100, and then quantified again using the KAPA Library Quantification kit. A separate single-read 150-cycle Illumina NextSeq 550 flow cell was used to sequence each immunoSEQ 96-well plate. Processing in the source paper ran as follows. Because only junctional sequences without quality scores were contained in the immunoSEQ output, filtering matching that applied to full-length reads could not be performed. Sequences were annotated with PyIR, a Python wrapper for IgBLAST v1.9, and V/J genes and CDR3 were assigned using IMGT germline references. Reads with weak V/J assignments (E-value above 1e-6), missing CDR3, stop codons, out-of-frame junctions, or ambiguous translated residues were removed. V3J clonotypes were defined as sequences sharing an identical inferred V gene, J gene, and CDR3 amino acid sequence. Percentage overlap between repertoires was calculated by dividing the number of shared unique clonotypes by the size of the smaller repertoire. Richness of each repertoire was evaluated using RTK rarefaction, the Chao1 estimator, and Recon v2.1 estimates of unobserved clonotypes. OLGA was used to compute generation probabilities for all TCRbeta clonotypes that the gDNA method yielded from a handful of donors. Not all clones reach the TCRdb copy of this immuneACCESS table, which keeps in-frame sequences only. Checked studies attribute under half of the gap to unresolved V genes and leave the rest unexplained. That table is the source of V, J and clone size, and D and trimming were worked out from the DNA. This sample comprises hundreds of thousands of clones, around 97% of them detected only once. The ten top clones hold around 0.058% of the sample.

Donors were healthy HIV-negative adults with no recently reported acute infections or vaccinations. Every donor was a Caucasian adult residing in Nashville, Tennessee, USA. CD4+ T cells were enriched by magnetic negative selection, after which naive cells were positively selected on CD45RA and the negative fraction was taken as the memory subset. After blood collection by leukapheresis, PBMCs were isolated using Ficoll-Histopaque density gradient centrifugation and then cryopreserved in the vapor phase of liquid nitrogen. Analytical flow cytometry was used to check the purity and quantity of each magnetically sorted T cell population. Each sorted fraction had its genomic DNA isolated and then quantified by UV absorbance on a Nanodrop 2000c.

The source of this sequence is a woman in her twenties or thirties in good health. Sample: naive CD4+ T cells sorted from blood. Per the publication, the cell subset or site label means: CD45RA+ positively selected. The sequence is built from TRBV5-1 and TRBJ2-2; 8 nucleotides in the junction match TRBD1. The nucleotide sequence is TGCGCCAGCAGCCCCCTGCAGGGGGCGTTTTTCACCGGGGAGCTGTTTTTT. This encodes CASSPLQGAFFTGELFF.